This TCR beta chain was recorded in a study of T cells expressing NK-cell markers. As the method of synthesis, 5'RACE template switching with UMIs yielded TCR beta cDNA. TCRdb reprocessed the 5' RACE reads and stores each CDR3 protein as one record, lacking DNA. The table for this sample gives roughly 280,000 distinct CDR3 sequences. The CDR3 consists of 15 residues. CDR1 and CDR2 (germline): DFQATT, SNEGSKA (reference sequence). Material: blood T cells: a sorted CD56 or NKG2C T cell subset, CD4+ or CD8+ T cells, or bulk PBMC T cells (not recorded which). The TCR originated in a man aged 18 to 30 in good health. The chain employs TRBV20-1 and TRBJ2-4; the TRBD2 assignment by TCRdb is unverifiable without DNA. The CDR3 region is CSARGQQLAKNIQYF.